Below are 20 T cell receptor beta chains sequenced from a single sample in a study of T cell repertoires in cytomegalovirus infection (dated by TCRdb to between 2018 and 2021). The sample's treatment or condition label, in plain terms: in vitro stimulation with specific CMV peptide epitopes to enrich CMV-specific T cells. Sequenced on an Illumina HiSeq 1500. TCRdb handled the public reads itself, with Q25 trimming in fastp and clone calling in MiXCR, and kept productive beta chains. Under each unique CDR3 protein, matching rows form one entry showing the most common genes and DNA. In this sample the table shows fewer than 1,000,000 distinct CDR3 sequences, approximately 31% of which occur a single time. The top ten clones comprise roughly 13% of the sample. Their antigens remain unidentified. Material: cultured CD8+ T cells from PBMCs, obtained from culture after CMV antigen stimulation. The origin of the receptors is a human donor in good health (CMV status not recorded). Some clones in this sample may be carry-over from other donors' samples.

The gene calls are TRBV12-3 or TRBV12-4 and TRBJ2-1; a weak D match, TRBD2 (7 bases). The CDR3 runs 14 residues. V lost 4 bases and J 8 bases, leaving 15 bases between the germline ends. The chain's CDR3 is CASSYRGAEDEQFF. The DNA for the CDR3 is TGTGCCAGCAGTTACCGGGGGGCAGAGGATGAGCAGTTCTTC.

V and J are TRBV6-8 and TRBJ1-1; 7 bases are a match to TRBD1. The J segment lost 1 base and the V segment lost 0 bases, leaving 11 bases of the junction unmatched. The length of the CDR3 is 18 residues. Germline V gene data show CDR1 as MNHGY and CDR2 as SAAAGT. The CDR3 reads CASSYSTQGGVSNTEAFF. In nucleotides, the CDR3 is TGTGCCAGCAGTTACTCGACCCAGGGGGGAGTTTCGAACACTGAAGCTTTCTTT.

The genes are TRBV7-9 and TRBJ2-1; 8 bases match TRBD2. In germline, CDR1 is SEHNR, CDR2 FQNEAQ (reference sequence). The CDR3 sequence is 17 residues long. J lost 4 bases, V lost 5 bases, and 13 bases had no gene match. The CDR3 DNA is TGTGCCAGCAGCCCCGAACGGGGTGGCGGGGGGTACAATGAGCAGTTCTTC. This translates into CASSPERGGGGYNEQFF. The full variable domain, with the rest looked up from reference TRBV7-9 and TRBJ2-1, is DTGVSQNPRHKITKRGQNVTFRCDPISEHNRLYWYRQTLGQGPEFLTYFQNEAQLEKSRLLSDRFSAERPKGSFSTLEIQRTEQGDSAMYLCASSPERGGGGYNEQFFGPGTRLTVL.

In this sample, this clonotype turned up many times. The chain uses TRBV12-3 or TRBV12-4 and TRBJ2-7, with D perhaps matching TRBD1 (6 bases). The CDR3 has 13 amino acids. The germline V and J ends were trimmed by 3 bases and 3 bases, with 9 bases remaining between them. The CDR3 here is CASSFAGDYEQYF. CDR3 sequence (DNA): TGTGCCAGCAGTTTCGCAGGGGACTACGAGCAGTACTTC.

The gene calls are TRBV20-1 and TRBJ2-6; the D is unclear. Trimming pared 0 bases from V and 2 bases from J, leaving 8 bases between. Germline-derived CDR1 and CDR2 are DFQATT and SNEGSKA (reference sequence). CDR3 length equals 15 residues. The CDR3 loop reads CSARDGVTGANVLTF. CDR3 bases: TGCAGTGCTAGAGATGGGGTGACTGGGGCCAACGTCCTGACTTTC.

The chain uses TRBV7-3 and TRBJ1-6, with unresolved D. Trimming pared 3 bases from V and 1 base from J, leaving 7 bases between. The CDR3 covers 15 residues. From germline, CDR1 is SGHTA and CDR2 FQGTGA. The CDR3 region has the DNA TGTGCCAGCAGCTTGGACGGGTCCTATAATTCACCCCTCCACTTT. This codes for CASSLDGSYNSPLHF. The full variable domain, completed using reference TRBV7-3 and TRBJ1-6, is GAGVSQTPSNKVTEKGKYVELRCDPISGHTALYWYRQSLGQGPEFLIYFQGTGAADDSGLPNDRFFAVRPEGSVSTLKIQRTERGDSAVYLCASSLDGSYNSPLHFGNGTRLTVT.

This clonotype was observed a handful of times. The CDR3 region has the DNA TGTGCCAGCAAAGCTGGCCGATCCGAGCAGTACTTC. Translated: CASKAGRSEQYF. The chain carries TRBV6-1 and TRBJ2-7; D remains ambiguous. The CDR3 length is 12 residues. CDR1 and CDR2 from the germline V gene are MNHNS and SASEGT. The germline V and J ends were trimmed by 7 bases and 6 bases, with 13 bases remaining between them.

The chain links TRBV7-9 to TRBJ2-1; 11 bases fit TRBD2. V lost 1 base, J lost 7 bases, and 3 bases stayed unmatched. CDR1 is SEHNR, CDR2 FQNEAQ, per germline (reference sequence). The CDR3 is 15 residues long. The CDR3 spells CASSLVAGGRNEQFF. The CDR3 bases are TGTGCCAGCAGCTTAGTAGCGGGGGGGCGGAATGAGCAGTTCTTC.

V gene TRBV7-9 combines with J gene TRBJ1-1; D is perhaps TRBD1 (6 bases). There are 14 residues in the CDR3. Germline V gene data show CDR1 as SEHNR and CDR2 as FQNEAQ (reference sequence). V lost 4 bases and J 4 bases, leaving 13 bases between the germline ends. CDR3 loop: CASSSTRTATEAFF. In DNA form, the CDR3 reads TGTGCCAGCAGCTCCACTAGGACAGCCACTGAAGCTTTCTTT.

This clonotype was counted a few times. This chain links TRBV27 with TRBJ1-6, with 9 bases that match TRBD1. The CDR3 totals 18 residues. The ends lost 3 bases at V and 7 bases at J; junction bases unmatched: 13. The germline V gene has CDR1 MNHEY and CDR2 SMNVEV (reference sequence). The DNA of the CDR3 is TGTGCCAGCAGTTTCCTCCTCCCGGGACAGGGAGGGAATTCACCCCTCCACTTT. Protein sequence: CASSFLLPGQGGNSPLHF.

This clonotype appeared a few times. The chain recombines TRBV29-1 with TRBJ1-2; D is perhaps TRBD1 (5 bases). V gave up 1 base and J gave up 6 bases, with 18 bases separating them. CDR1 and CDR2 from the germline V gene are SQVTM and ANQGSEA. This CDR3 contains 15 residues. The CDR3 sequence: CSVEGVRDPSDGYTF. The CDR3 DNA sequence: TGCAGCGTTGAAGGGGTCCGGGACCCTTCCGATGGCTACACCTTC.

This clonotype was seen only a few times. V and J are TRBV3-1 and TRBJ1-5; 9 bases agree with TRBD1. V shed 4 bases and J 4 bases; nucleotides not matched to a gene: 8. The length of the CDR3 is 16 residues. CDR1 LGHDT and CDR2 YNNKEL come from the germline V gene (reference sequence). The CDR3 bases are TGTGCCAGCAGCCCTCAGGGACAGGGACTGAATCAGCCCCAGCATTTT. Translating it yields CASSPQGQGLNQPQHF.

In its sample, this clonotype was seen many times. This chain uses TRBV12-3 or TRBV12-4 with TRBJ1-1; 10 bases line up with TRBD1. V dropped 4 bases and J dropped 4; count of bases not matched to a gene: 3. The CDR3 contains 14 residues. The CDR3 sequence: CASSSGTGATEAFF. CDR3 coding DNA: TGTGCCAGCAGTTCCGGGACAGGGGCCACTGAAGCTTTCTTT.

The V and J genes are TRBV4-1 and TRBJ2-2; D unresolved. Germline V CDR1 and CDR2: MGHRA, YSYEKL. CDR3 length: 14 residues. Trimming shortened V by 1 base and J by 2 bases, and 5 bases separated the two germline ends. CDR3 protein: CASSQADNTGELFF. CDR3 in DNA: TGCGCCAGCAGCCAAGCAGATAACACCGGGGAGCTGTTTTTT.

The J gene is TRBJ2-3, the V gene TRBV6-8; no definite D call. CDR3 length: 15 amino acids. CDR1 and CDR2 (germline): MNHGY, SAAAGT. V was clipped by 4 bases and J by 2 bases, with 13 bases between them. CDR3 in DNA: TGTGCCAGCAGTTTCCACGGAACCTACACAGATACGCAGTATTTT. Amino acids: CASSFHGTYTDTQYF.

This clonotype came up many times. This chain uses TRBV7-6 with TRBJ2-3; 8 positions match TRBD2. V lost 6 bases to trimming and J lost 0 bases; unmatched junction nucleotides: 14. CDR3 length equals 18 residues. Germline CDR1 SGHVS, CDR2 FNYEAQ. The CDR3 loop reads CASSQVAGSGGSTDTQYF. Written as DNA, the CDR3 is TGTGCCAGCAGTCAAGTAGCGGGGTCTGGAGGAAGCACAGATACGCAGTATTTT.

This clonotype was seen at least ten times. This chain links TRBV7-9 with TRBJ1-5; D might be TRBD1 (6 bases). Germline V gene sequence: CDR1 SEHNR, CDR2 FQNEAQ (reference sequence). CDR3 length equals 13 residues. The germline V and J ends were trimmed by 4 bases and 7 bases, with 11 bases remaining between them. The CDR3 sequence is CASSSTGYQPQHF. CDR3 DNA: TGTGCCAGCAGCTCCACAGGGTACCAGCCCCAGCATTTT.

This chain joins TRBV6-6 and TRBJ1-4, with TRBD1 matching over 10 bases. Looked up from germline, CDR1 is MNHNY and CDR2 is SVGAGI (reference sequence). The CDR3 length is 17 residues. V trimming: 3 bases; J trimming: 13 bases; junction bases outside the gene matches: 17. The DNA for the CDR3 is TGTGCCAGCAGTTATAGCCCTATCGCGACAGGGGGCGTAGTACTGTTTTTT. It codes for CASSYSPIATGGVVLFF.

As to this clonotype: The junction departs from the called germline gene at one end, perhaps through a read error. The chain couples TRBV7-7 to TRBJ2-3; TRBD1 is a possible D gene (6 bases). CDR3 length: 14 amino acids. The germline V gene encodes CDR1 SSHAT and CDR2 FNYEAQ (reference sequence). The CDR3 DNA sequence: TGTGCTAGCAGCCCGGACAGAAACACAGATACGCAGTATTTT. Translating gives CASSPDRNTDTQYF.

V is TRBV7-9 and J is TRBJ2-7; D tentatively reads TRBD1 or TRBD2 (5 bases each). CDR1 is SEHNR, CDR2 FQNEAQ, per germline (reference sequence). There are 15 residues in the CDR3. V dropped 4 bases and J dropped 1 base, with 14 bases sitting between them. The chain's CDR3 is CASSWVRGRSYEQYF. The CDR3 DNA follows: TGTGCCAGCAGCTGGGTCCGGGGCAGGTCCTACGAGCAGTACTTC.